This record covers a single T cell receptor beta chain. The antigen is not known. Per germline, CDR1 SGDLS and CDR2 YYNGEE. This CDR3 contains 16 residues. The V and J ends lost 4 bases and 3 bases, in that order; junction bases with no gene match: 4. Vbeta (60) and Jbeta (13) primers were used in the PCR. The repertoire was sequenced with immunoSEQ multiplex PCR; TCRdb's copy has only in-frame clones and lacks some. The repertoire holds roughly 190,000 clones, with around four fifths as singletons. This sample stems from a study of cytomegalovirus exposure and HLA in healthy donors. Whole-study results and caveats: In a later analysis, HLA-associated beta chains showed higher expansion and lower generation probabilities than comparable chains.

The sequence derives from a woman between 45 and 65 years old in good health and CMV-seropositive. The sequenced material came from PBMCs. The rearrangement links TRBV9 to TRBJ2-3; 14 positions agree with TRBD2. This CDR3 reads CASSPRTSGGTDTQYF. In nucleotides, the CDR3 is TGTGCCAGCAGCCCCCGGACTAGCGGGGGGACAGATACGCAGTATTTT.